One TCR beta chain is described in this entry. What antigen it recognizes has not been identified. It has no much larger one-base neighbor in the sample; base qualities were not kept. The sample is drawn from a study of regulatory T cells in long-lasting Graves disease (dated by TCRdb to the early 2020s). Regarding the research as a whole: In the newly diagnosed Graves' disease group, patients had been taking antithyroid drugs for less than 3 months. The study took place in China and was registered as a clinical trial. Patients with persistent Graves' disease were compared with patients with newly diagnosed Graves' disease using TCR sequencing and RNA sequencing of peripheral blood. A total of roughly 35 samples were covered by TCR sequencing, comprising 13 persistent and around 20 newly diagnosed Graves' disease patients. What the work shows at the level of the full study, not this receptor alone: The study examined only peripheral blood because the primary lesion, thyroid tissue, could not be accessed. Compared with newly diagnosed patients, patients with persistent Graves' disease had lower TCR Shannon entropy and fewer highly expanded clones, which suggests clonal expansion. Sequencing and analysis were limited to the TCR beta chain. Persistent patients shared more public clonotypes among themselves (roughly 2,700) than newly diagnosed patients did (more than 950). As a limitation, the authors acknowledged that the small sample size may reduce accuracy. Persistent disease showed preferential use of TRBV28, TRBJ1-2 and TRBJ2-5, whereas newly diagnosed disease favored TRBV20-1 and TRBJ2-1.

Library prep was done by multiplex PCR. This sample was sequenced with an Illumina HiSeq 4000. CDR3 regions were amplified by Arm-PCR with iRepertoire HTBI primers to construct TCR beta libraries. PCR products were gel purified before sequencing. Per the source publication's procedure: Gene usage analysis of CDR3 amino acid clonotypes used the approximately 62 TRBV and around 14 TRBJ segments found across samples. COPE and FqMerger were used to merge the filtered high-quality paired reads into contigs. Contigs were aligned with BLAST to IMGT TRBV, TRBD and TRBJ reference genes, and CDR3 was defined per IMGT. Highly expanded clones were defined as clonotypes with a frequency above 0.1%. Shannon entropy was used to measure repertoire diversity, and the Gini coefficient was used to measure V-J evenness. A clonotype found in more than one individual was treated as public. In TCRdb, the public reads were trimmed at Q25 with fastp and aligned with MiXCR, with productive beta chains retained. Every CDR3 protein is listed once, alongside the most common genes and DNA of its rows. TCRdb's processing, not the authors' own work, is the source of the V and J calls. Counted in this sample were a few hundred thousand distinct CDR3 sequences; roughly a fifth of them appeared once. Clones ranked in the top ten supply about 15% of the sample.

Explained via the paper, the time point label denotes: newly diagnosed GD, antithyroid drugs for less than 3 months. For both TCR sequencing and RNA sequencing, RNA was extracted from PBMCs in TRIzol. The diagnosis of Graves' disease was made according to American Thyroid Association guidelines. Patients for the study were recruited at an endocrinology department in Xi'an, China. Each patient gave 7 to 9.5 milliliters of peripheral blood, collected in an EDTA anticoagulant tube. Ficoll Paque Plus density gradient separation was used to isolate PBMCs, and no further T cell sorting was done. RNA quality was checked with an Agilent 2100 Bioanalyzer and agarose gel, and concentration with a NanoDrop 2000. Reading the germline V gene gives CDR1 MNHNS and CDR2 SASEGT. CDR3 length: 15 amino acids, cysteine to phenylalanine. Just the 45-base CDR3 DNA is kept, in frame starting at base 1. V is pruned by 5 bases and J by 7 bases, leaving 10 bases of the junction without a gene match.

The rearranged chain carries TRBV6-1 and TRBJ1-4, with 7 middle bases fitting TRBD1. The sequence derives from a female donor with Graves disease. Sequences were derived from peripheral blood mononuclear cells (PBMCs), sampled at new diagnosis, from a patient treated with antithyroid drugs. The nucleotides are TGTGCCAGCAGTAGGGGGGAGGGGGCGTTTGAAAAACTGTTTTTT. Translated, it reads CASSRGEGAFEKLFF.